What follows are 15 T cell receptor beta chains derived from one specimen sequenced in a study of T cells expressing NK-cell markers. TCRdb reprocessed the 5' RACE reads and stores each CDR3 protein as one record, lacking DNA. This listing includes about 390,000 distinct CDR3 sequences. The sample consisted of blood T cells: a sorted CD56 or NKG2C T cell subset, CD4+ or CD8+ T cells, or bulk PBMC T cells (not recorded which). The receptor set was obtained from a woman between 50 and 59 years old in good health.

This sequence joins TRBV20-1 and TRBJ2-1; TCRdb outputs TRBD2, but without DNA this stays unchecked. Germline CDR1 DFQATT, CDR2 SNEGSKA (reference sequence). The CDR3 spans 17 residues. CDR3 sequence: CSAREQLGLARYNEQFF.

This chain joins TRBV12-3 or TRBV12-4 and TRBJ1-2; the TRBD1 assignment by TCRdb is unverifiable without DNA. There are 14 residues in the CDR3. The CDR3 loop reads CASSSPGKNYGYTF.

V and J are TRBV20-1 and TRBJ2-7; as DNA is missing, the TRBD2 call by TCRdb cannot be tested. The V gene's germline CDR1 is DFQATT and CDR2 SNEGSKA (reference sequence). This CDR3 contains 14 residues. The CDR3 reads CSASRLAAGAEQYF.

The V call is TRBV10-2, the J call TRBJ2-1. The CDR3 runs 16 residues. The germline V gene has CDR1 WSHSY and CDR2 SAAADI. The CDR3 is CASSESFPSSYNEQFF.

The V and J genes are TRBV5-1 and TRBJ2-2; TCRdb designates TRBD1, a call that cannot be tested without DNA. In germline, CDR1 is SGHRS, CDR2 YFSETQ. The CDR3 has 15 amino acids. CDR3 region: CASRPEAGVQGELFF.

The CDR3 protein is CASRPRWEETQYF. J is TRBJ2-5 and V is TRBV3-1. Germline V gives CDR1 LGHDT, CDR2 YNNKEL (reference sequence). The CDR3 contains 13 residues.

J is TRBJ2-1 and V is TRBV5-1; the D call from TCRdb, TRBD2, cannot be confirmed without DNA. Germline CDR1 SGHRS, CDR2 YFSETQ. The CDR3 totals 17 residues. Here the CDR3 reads CASSLASVPSGRDEQFF.

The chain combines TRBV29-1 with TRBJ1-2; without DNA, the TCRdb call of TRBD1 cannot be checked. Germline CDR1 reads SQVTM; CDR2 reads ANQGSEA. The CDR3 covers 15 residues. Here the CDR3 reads CSVGATGSLVSGYTF. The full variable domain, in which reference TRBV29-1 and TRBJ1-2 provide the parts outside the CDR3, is SAVISQKPSRDICQRGTSLTIQCQVDSQVTMMFWYRQQPGQSLTLIATANQGSEATYESGFVIDKFPISRPNLTFSTLTVSNMSPEDSSIYLCSVGATGSLVSGYTFGSGTRLTVV.

CDR3 sequence reads: CASSLGPTTGTYGYTF. The chain combines TRBV5-1 with TRBJ1-2. CDR3 size: 16 residues. Per germline, CDR1 SGHRS and CDR2 YFSETQ.

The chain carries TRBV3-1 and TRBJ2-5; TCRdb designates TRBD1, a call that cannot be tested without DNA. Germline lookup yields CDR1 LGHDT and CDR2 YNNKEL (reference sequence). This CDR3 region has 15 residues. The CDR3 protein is CASRGIATIGGTQYF.

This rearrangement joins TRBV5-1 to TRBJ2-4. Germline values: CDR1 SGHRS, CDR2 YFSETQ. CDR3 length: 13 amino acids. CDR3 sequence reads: CASAALAKNIQYF.

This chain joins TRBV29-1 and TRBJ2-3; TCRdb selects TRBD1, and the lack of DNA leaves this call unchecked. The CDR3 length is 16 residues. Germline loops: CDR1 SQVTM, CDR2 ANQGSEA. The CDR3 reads CSVVLPTGGSTDTQYF.

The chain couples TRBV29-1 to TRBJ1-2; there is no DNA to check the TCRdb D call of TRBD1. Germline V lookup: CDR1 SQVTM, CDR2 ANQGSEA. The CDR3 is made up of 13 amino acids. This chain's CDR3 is CSVNTGPRGGYTF. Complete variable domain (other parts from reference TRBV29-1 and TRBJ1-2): SAVISQKPSRDICQRGTSLTIQCQVDSQVTMMFWYRQQPGQSLTLIATANQGSEATYESGFVIDKFPISRPNLTFSTLTVSNMSPEDSSIYLCSVNTGPRGGYTFGSGTRLTVV.

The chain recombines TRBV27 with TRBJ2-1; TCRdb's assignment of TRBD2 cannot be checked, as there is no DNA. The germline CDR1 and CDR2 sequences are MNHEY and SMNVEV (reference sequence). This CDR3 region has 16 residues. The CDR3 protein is CASSLPSGLTNNEQFF.

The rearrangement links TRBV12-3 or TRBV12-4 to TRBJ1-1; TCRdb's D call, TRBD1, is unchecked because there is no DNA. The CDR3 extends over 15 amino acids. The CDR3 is CASSLMKGGPTEAFF.